This T cell receptor beta chain was captured by sequencing in a study of OX40 agonist ivuxolimab in advanced cancers. Study overall: In this trial design, patients received ivuxolimab intravenously at 0.01 to 10 mg/kg every 2 weeks. Hepatocellular carcinoma, melanoma, renal cell or head and neck cancer occurred in dose-escalation patients. Study-wide points: The study did not work out the antigen specificity of the expanded peripheral T cells.

Note on this clone: Its antigen is currently unknown.

Data came from immunoSEQ multiplex PCR; TCRdb stores just in-frame clones and leaves some out. This table holds tens of thousands of clones, 91% found once. The germline V gene has CDR1 LNHNV and CDR2 YYDKDF (reference sequence). There are 15 residues in the CDR3. Germline trimming cut 8 bases from V and 5 bases from J; bases unmatched to any gene: 10. It was autoimmune disease history or systemic immunosuppression that excluded patients. The sequence came from an adult with an advanced solid tumor such as melanoma, head and neck, liver or kidney cancer. The genes are TRBV15 and TRBJ1-1, with 11 bases lining up with TRBD1. The input for sequencing was CD4+ or CD8+ T cells sorted from blood, taken in a trial of the OX40 agonist ivuxolimab. The CDR3 nucleotides read TGTGCCACCGAAGGGACAGGGGGGCTGTGGACTGAAGCTTTCTTT. It encodes CATEGTGGLWTEAFF.